This T cell receptor (beta chain) originates from a study of OX40 agonist ivuxolimab in advanced cancers. Turning to the study itself: Patients were given ivuxolimab, an antibody that agonizes OX40 (CD134). Of mixed ages from about 20 to 90 and averaging about 60 years, the group was over 80% male. Findings and limits, study-wide: Which antigen the expanded peripheral T cells recognized is unknown.

Using immunoSEQ multiplex PCR, the repertoire was profiled, and TCRdb retains in-frame clones only, with some absent. The table records more than 2,000 clones, over 65% of them present only once. A remark on this clone: No antigen is known for it.

On cycle 4 day 1 and cycle 7 day 1, as well as at baseline, blood was sampled. V was shortened by 4 bases and J by 5 bases, with 16 bases between the two germline ends. CDR3 length: 15 residues. Per the germline V gene, CDR1 is SGDLS and CDR2 is YYNGEE. The J gene is TRBJ1-5, the V gene TRBV9; TRBD1 is a possible D gene (6 bases). Source: CD4+ or CD8+ T cells sorted from blood, taken in a trial of the OX40 agonist ivuxolimab. The TCR was taken from an adult with an advanced solid tumor such as melanoma, head and neck, liver or kidney cancer. The CDR3 DNA is TGTGCCAGCAGCCCGGATGGACAGCACCATCAGCCCCAGCATTTT. Translated, it gives CASSPDGQHHQPQHF.